This T cell receptor beta chain was identified in a study of shared clonotypes between healthy human individuals. Some clones are missing from TCRdb's copy, which holds only in-frame ones; the method was immunoSEQ multiplex PCR. The table includes some 2.1 million clones, 85% to 95% detected once. The germline V gene encodes CDR1 MDHEN and CDR2 SYDVKM. There are 13 residues in the CDR3. With 4 bases clipped from V and 4 bases from J, the junction kept 4 bases outside the gene matches. Naive CD8 cells lacked CD45RO, underwent positive selection for CCR7 and left out terminally differentiated effector memory CD45RA+ cells.

The chain employs TRBV28 and TRBJ2-7; 7 nucleotides line up with TRBD2. This sequence was found in a man aged 18 to 29 in good health. Specimen: naive CD8+ T cells sorted from blood. This CDR3 reads CASSSGRGYEQYF. The CDR3 DNA reads TGTGCCAGCAGTTCTGGGCGGGGGTACGAGCAGTACTTC. Full variable domain (missing parts from reference TRBV28 and TRBJ2-7): DVKVTQSSRYLVKRTGEKVFLECVQDMDHENMFWYRQDPGLGLRLIYFSYDVKMKEKGDIPEGYSVSREKKERFSLILESASTNQTSMYLCASSSGRGYEQYFGPGTRLTVT.